The clone carrying this TCR beta chain came up once. The repertoire was sequenced with immunoSEQ multiplex PCR; TCRdb's copy has only in-frame clones and lacks some. The profile covers about 75,000 clones, with around 82% appearing a single time and about 0.5% taken by the ten largest. The data were taken from a study of CD4 T cell repertoires in COVID-19. CDR1 is KGHDR, CDR2 SFDVKD, per germline. The CDR3 contains 18 residues. V lost 5 bases and J lost 0; bases outside the gene matches: 11. This chain joins TRBV24-1 and TRBJ2-1; TRBD2 matches 8 bases. The material was CD4+ T cells from peripheral blood, obtained after recovery from COVID-19. This clonotype was sampled from a human donor who had COVID-19. CDR3 residues: CATSGGLAGISSYNEQFF. In DNA form, the CDR3 reads TGTGCCACCAGTGGGGGGCTAGCGGGTATAAGCTCCTACAATGAGCAGTTCTTC.